The source of this T cell receptor (beta chain) is a study of cytomegalovirus exposure and HLA in healthy donors. General observations from the study: The study recorded 164 TCR beta chains that were cytomegalovirus-associated.

Primers for the PCR totalled 60 Vbeta and 13 Jbeta. The method was immunoSEQ multiplex PCR; TCRdb's version includes in-frame clones alone and lacks a portion of them. Of 150,000 to 200,000 clones listed, under 80% were seen once; the top ten hold approximately 1.4%. Germline V lookup: CDR1 MNHNY, CDR2 SVGAGI (reference sequence). The trim removed 6 bases at V and 5 bases at J, leaving 11 bases unmatched. CDR3 length equals 15 residues. This clone was observed a few times. The target antigen is unknown. The material sequenced was PBMCs. The genes are TRBV6-6 and TRBJ2-5; 8 bases line up with TRBD2. This receptor was identified in a woman aged 25 to 39 in good health and CMV-seronegative. CDR3 in amino acids: CASRRSGGEGETQYF. CDR3 bases: TGTGCCAGCAGGCGGAGCGGGGGTGAAGGGGAGACCCAGTACTTC.